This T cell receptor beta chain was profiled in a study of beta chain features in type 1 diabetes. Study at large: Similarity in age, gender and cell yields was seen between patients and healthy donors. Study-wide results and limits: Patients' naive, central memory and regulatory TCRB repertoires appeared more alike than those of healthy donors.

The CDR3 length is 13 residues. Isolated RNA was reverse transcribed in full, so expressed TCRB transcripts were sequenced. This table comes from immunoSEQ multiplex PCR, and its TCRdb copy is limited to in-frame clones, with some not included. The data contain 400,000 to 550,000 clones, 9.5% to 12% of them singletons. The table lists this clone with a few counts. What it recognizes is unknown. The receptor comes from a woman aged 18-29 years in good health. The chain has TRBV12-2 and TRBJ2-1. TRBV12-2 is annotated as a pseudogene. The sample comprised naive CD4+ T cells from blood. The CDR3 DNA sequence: TGTGCAATGCCTTTTTTCCCCGGCGTTGAGCAGTTCTTC. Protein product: CAMPFFPGVEQFF.